A single T cell receptor beta chain is shown here with its context. What it recognizes is unknown. Libraries were prepared by immunoSEQ multiplex PCR; TCRdb keeps only in-frame clonotypes and omits some of them. The table records under 75,000 clones, around nine tenths of them present only once. The data stem from a study of OX40 agonist ivuxolimab in advanced cancers. Study background: The patients received ivuxolimab by intravenous route every 2 weeks at 0.01 to 10 mg/kg. Cohort: 75% to 90% men, mean age 60, aged roughly 23 to 90. Study-wide findings and caveats: The CD4+ and CD8+ T cells in the blood had expanded clonally by week 6 at 0.1 to 3.0 mg/kg.

The CDR3 covers 15 residues. Trimming removed 0 bases from V and 4 bases from J, with 12 bases in between. Germline CDR1 KGHSH, CDR2 LQKENI. The chain couples TRBV18 to TRBJ1-2; weak D call: TRBD1 (5 bases). The TCR sequence derives from an adult with an advanced solid tumor such as melanoma, head and neck, liver or kidney cancer. The material sequenced was CD4+ or CD8+ T cells sorted from blood, taken in a trial of the OX40 agonist ivuxolimab. The CDR3 reads CASSPPSGTGYGYTF. CDR3 nucleotides: TGTGCCAGCTCACCACCGTCCGGGACGGGCTATGGCTACACCTTC.